These 17 T cell receptor beta chains were all obtained from the same sample, sequenced in a study of blood T cells in healthy people across ages. A second roughly 6 to 12 cycle PCR used barcoded and J-beta primers. One entry per CDR3 protein, called by TCRdb with MiXCR from the 5' RACE reads. The table includes over 500,000 distinct CDR3 sequences, about 29% detected once. These data also formed part of another study, on T cells of mothers and their children.

The material sequenced was blood. Receptors originate from a boy aged 2 to 9 in good health.

This clonotype turned up a few times. CDR3 in amino acids: CASRSGTGNTEAFF. The CDR3 DNA reads TGTGCCAGCAGATCCGGGACAGGGAACACTGAAGCTTTCTTT. The chain employs TRBV12-3 or TRBV12-4 and TRBJ1-1, with 8 positions matching TRBD1. The CDR3 length is 14 residues. The J segment lost 1 base and the V segment lost 6 bases, leaving 4 bases of the junction unmatched.

J is TRBJ1-3 and V is TRBV19; 8 bases line up with TRBD1. Germline V gene sequence: CDR1 LNHDA, CDR2 SQIVND (reference sequence). This CDR3 is built from 15 residues. With 9 bases clipped from V and 0 bases from J, the junction kept 7 bases outside the gene matches. CDR3 sequence reads: CASDGTGRSGNTIYF. CDR3 bases: TGTGCCAGCGACGGGACAGGCCGCTCTGGAAACACCATATATTTT. Filled out from reference TRBV19 and TRBJ1-3, the complete variable domain reads DGGITQSPKYLFRKEGQNVTLSCEQNLNHDAMYWYRQDPGQGLRLIYYSQIVNDFQKGDIAEGYSVSREKKESFPLTVTSAQKNPTAFYLCASDGTGRSGNTIYFGEGSWLTVV.

This rearrangement joins TRBV7-8 to TRBJ2-5; 7 bases agree with TRBD2. This CDR3 spans 15 amino acids. Germline CDR1 and CDR2: SGHVS and FQNEAQ. V gave up 1 base and J gave up 5 bases; unmatched junction bases: 7. CDR3 DNA sequence: TGTGCCAGCAGCTTAGTTGCGGGAGTTCTGGAGACCCAGTACTTC. It encodes CASSLVAGVLETQYF.

The J gene is TRBJ2-5, the V gene TRBV5-1; 9 nucleotides agree with TRBD1. The J call may be incorrect, as the DNA end agrees better with TRBJ2-7. The CDR3 has 15 amino acids. The germline V gene has CDR1 SGHRS and CDR2 YFSETQ. DNA for the CDR3: TGCGCCAGCAGCTTGGGACAGGGGGGCTCCTACGAGCAGTACTTC. Translation gives CASSLGQGGSYEQYF.

V is TRBV27 and J is TRBJ1-5; possible D gene TRBD1, 5 bases. CDR1 is MNHEY and CDR2 is SMNVEV in the germline V gene (reference sequence). V gave up 5 bases and J gave up 1 base, with 12 bases separating them. The CDR3 is made up of 15 amino acids. The CDR3 DNA reads TGTGCCAGCAGTCCCTCGGGGGGAAGCAATCAGCCCCAGCATTTT. It is translated as CASSPSGGSNQPQHF.

This clonotype appeared a single time. This chain links TRBV4-3 with TRBJ2-2, with 12 bases identical to TRBD2. The CDR3 contains 17 residues. With 3 bases clipped from V and 3 bases from J, the junction kept 5 bases outside the gene matches. Germline assignment: CDR1 LGHNA and CDR2 YSLEER. CDR3 coding DNA: TGCGCCAGCAGCCAGTCAGGACTAGCGGGGTACACCGGGGAGCTGTTTTTT. Its translation is CASSQSGLAGYTGELFF.

J is TRBJ1-1 and V is TRBV6-2 or TRBV6-3; 8 bases fit TRBD1. Trimming took 2 bases from V and 2 from J; bases not matched to a gene: 7. The CDR3 totals 16 residues. Germline assignment: CDR1 MNHEY and CDR2 SVGEGT. This chain's CDR3 is CASSYATGQANTEAFF. CDR3 nucleotides: TGTGCCAGCAGTTACGCGACGGGACAGGCAAACACTGAAGCTTTCTTT.

This rearrangement joins TRBV29-1 to TRBJ1-1, with D perhaps matching TRBD1 (6 bases). Per germline, CDR1 SQVTM and CDR2 ANQGSEA. The CDR3 totals 14 residues. V lost 8 bases, J lost 4 bases, and 20 bases lay in between. The CDR3 nucleotides read TGCAGCTTCTCCCCCGAGGGAGGGGGCACTGAAGCTTTCTTT. Residues: CSFSPEGGGTEAFF. The full variable domain, completed using reference TRBV29-1 and TRBJ1-1, is SAVISQKPSRDICQRGTSLTIQCQVDSQVTMMFWYRQQPGQSLTLIATANQGSEATYESGFVIDKFPISRPNLTFSTLTVSNMSPEDSSIYLCSFSPEGGGTEAFFGQGTRLTVV.

This clonotype was detected only a few times. The rearrangement links TRBV6-4 to TRBJ2-3, with unresolved D. This CDR3 has 13 amino acids. The V gene's germline CDR1 is MRHNA and CDR2 SNTAGT. V was cut by 3 bases and J by 7 bases, with 11 bases left in between. CDR3 sequence reads: CASSEDQGNTQYF. CDR3 coding DNA: TGTGCCAGCAGTGAGGACCAAGGGAATACGCAGTATTTT.

This clonotype occurred a few times. This chain connects TRBV13 to TRBJ2-5, with TRBD1 matching over 9 bases. The J call is in doubt because the DNA end fits TRBJ2-1 better. Per germline, CDR1 PRHDT and CDR2 FYEKMQ (reference sequence). The CDR3 extends over 16 amino acids. The CDR3 sequence: CASSGTGTGSFGGQFF. In nucleotides, the CDR3 is TGTGCCAGCAGCGGAACGGGGACAGGGTCCTTCGGGGGGCAGTTCTTC.

This chain uses TRBV12-3 or TRBV12-4 with TRBJ1-1; perhaps TRBD1 as D (6 bases). V was shortened by 8 bases and J by 0 bases, with 13 bases between the two germline ends. The CDR3 is 14 amino acids. CDR3 protein: CASVHREMNTEAFF. The CDR3 DNA sequence: TGTGCCAGCGTTCACAGGGAAATGAACACTGAAGCTTTCTTT.

The chain recombines TRBV5-4 with TRBJ2-6; tentatively, D is TRBD2 (6 bases). CDR1 and CDR2 from the germline V gene are SGHNT and YYREEE (reference sequence). The CDR3 loop spans 20 amino acids. The V gene lost 5 bases and the J gene lost 1 base, with 25 bases spanning the gap. The CDR3 reads CASSHARLALSHSGANVLTF. CDR3 bases: TGTGCCAGCAGTCATGCGCGGCTAGCGTTATCCCATTCTGGGGCCAACGTCCTGACTTTC.

The gene calls are TRBV12-3 or TRBV12-4 and TRBJ2-1, with D tentatively TRBD2 (5 bases). The CDR3 contains 16 residues. V was pared by 3 bases and J by 7 bases, with 19 bases between. The CDR3 coding sequence is TGTGCCAGCAGTTTGGTCATTATGGGTACGGGGAATGAGCAGTTCTTC. It is translated as CASSLVIMGTGNEQFF.

The CDR3 DNA reads TGTGCCAGCAGTGTAAATTCCGGGACTAGCGGGAGGTGGACAGAGACCCAGTACTTC. This codes for CASSVNSGTSGRWTETQYF. This chain links TRBV28 with TRBJ2-5; 15 positions match TRBD2. CDR3 size: 19 residues. After removal of 5 bases from V and 4 bases from J, the junction contained 14 bases not matched to a gene. Germline lookup yields CDR1 MDHEN and CDR2 SYDVKM.

The V gene is TRBV12-3 or TRBV12-4, the J gene TRBJ1-1; 7 bases match TRBD1. The CDR3 loop spans 18 amino acids. V lost 2 bases, J lost 7 bases, and 19 bases stayed unmatched. DNA of the CDR3: TGTGCCAGCAGTTTAAGGGGGGTCAGGGGGGGATGGGGGGGTGAAGCTTTCTTT. Protein product: CASSLRGVRGGWGGEAFF.

This clonotype appeared once. This chain joins TRBV10-3 and TRBJ1-2; 7 positions match TRBD1. With 8 bases clipped from V and 7 bases from J, the junction kept 10 bases outside the gene matches. The CDR3 loop spans 13 amino acids. Germline V gene sequence: CDR1 ENHRY, CDR2 SYGVKD. As DNA, the CDR3 is TGTGCCATCGGTAAAACAGGGGTTGCTGGCTACACCTTC. Translation gives CAIGKTGVAGYTF.

The chain uses TRBV19 and TRBJ2-4; perhaps TRBD1 as D (7 bases). The CDR3 is 15 amino acids. V was pared by 2 bases and J by 8 bases, with 16 bases between. The germline V gene encodes CDR1 LNHDA and CDR2 SQIVND (reference sequence). The CDR3 reads CASSISGGIFDIQYF. CDR3 sequence (DNA): TGTGCCAGTAGTATATCAGGGGGGATTTTTGACATTCAGTACTTC.